This entry describes one T cell receptor beta chain. The source of the sample is a study of T cell responses to AZD1222 COVID-19 vaccine. Deletions cut 6 bases from V and 7 bases from J, with 15 bases between. Germline V CDR1 and CDR2: LGHNT, FRNRAP. CDR3 length: 13 residues. Libraries were prepared by immunoSEQ multiplex PCR; TCRdb keeps only in-frame clonotypes and omits some of them. The sample holds 86,000 or so clones; over 80% are singletons and the top ten take approximately 10%. The clonotype was recovered from an adult who received the AZD1222 COVID-19 vaccine. The sample was peripheral blood, taken 28 days after the second AZD1222 dose. The chain carries TRBV12-5 and TRBJ1-1; D gene ambiguous. CDR3 loop: CASGSGWMGEAFF. The CDR3 DNA reads TGTGCTAGTGGCTCCGGATGGATGGGTGAAGCTTTCTTT.